Presented here are 26 T cell receptor beta chains from one specimen sequenced in a study of cytomegalovirus exposure and HLA in healthy donors. It was with 60 Vbeta and 13 Jbeta primers that the PCR ran. Here immunoSEQ multiplex PCR was the method, and the copy in TCRdb shows in-frame clones only, minus some. Of approximately 90,000 clones listed, nearly 70% are singletons. What was sequenced was PBMCs. These receptors all come from a woman between 45 and 65 years old in good health and CMV-seropositive.

The J gene is TRBJ2-1, the V gene TRBV27; 9 bases align to TRBD1. The CDR3 sequence is 13 residues long. J was trimmed by 12 bases and V by 0 bases; bases with no gene match: 3. The V gene's germline CDR1 is MNHEY and CDR2 SMNVEV (reference sequence). CDR3 in DNA: TGTGCCAGCAGTTTATCTTCGGGACAGGGGCAGTTCTTC. Its protein is CASSLSSGQGQFF.

This clone was picked up a small number of times. The J gene is TRBJ2-5, the V gene TRBV11-3; D not resolved. Deletions cut 5 bases from V and 4 bases from J, with 11 bases between. Germline lookup yields CDR1 SGHNT and CDR2 YENEEA. The CDR3 length is 13 residues. The CDR3 region is CASSTRARETQYF. CDR3 nucleotide sequence: TGTGCCAGCAGCACTCGAGCGCGAGAGACCCAGTACTTC.

J is TRBJ2-1 and V is TRBV7-6; D gene ambiguous. V was clipped by 1 base and J by 5 bases, with 9 bases between them. Germline CDR1 SGHVS, CDR2 FNYEAQ. The CDR3 spans 14 residues. The CDR3 here is CASSLEERNNEQFF. DNA of the CDR3: TGTGCCAGCAGCTTAGAGGAGAGAAACAATGAGCAGTTCTTC.

V gene TRBV19 combines with J gene TRBJ2-1; tentatively, D is TRBD2 (6 bases). V lost 5 bases and J 9 bases, leaving 20 bases between the germline ends. Per the germline V gene, CDR1 is LNHDA and CDR2 is SQIVND (reference sequence). CDR3 length: 15 residues. CDR3 in amino acids: CASSGELASRTEQFF. The CDR3 DNA reads TGTGCCAGTAGTGGGGAACTAGCTAGCAGGACTGAGCAGTTCTTC.

This clone has only a few counts. The chain couples TRBV19 to TRBJ2-6, with D tentatively TRBD2 (6 bases). The V gene's germline CDR1 is LNHDA and CDR2 SQIVND (reference sequence). The CDR3 length is 17 residues. V was trimmed by 3 bases and J by 0 bases, leaving 12 bases between them. This CDR3 is CASSIFGRSSGANVLTF. Written as DNA, the CDR3 is TGTGCCAGTAGTATTTTCGGGAGAAGCTCTGGGGCCAACGTCCTGACTTTC. Full variable domain (remainder filled in from reference TRBV19 and TRBJ2-6): DGGITQSPKYLFRKEGQNVTLSCEQNLNHDAMYWYRQDPGQGLRLIYYSQIVNDFQKGDIAEGYSVSREKKESFPLTVTSAQKNPTAFYLCASSIFGRSSGANVLTFGAGSRLTVL.

This rearrangement joins TRBV5-6 to TRBJ2-7; 7 bases fit TRBD2. Trimming took 3 bases from V and 0 from J; bases not matched to a gene: 3. The CDR3 covers 14 residues. Germline V lookup: CDR1 SGHDT, CDR2 YYEEEE. The CDR3 DNA reads as TGTGCCAGCAGCTCCACTAGCGTCTCCTACGAGCAGTACTTC. Amino acid sequence: CASSSTSVSYEQYF.

This clone was counted only a few times. The J gene is TRBJ2-7, the V gene TRBV4-3; D gene unclear. Trimming stripped 0 bases from V and 3 bases from J, with 9 bases between. Germline-derived CDR1 and CDR2 are LGHNA and YSLEER. The CDR3 runs to 14 residues. CDR3 sequence reads: CASSQESRFYEQYF. The CDR3 nucleotides read TGCGCCAGCAGCCAAGAGAGCAGGTTCTACGAGCAGTACTTC.

The chain joins TRBV7-3 to TRBJ2-7; TRBD1 agrees at 10 bases. The germline gives CDR1 SGHTA, CDR2 FQGTGA. This CDR3 contains 13 residues. Trimming took 10 bases from V and 2 from J; bases not matched to a gene: 5. The CDR3 DNA follows: TGTGCCACAGGACAGGGGGATGCCTACGAGCAGTACTTC. Translation: CATGQGDAYEQYF. The entire variable domain, with the rest obtained from reference TRBV7-3 and TRBJ2-7, is as follows: GAGVSQTPSNKVTEKGKYVELRCDPISGHTALYWYRQSLGQGPEFLIYFQGTGAADDSGLPNDRFFAVRPEGSVSTLKIQRTERGDSAVYLCATGQGDAYEQYFGPGTRLTVT.

The chain has TRBV5-1 and TRBJ2-7; 8 bases line up with TRBD1. The CDR3 is 13 amino acids. V lost 4 bases to trimming and J lost 7 bases; unmatched junction nucleotides: 7. Germline V gene data show CDR1 as SGHRS and CDR2 as YFSETQ. The CDR3 DNA reads TGCGCCAGCAGCCCACGGACAGGGCTGGAGCAGTACTTC. Protein: CASSPRTGLEQYF.

The chain couples TRBV10-3 to TRBJ2-5, with 9 bases identical to TRBD2. The CDR3 sequence is 11 residues long. Looked up from germline, CDR1 is ENHRY and CDR2 is SYGVKD. Trimming took 8 bases from V and 10 from J; bases not matched to a gene: 5. CDR3 protein: CAISAGGDQYF. DNA of the CDR3: TGTGCCATCTCCGCGGGAGGGGACCAGTACTTC.

The V gene is TRBV5-1, the J gene TRBJ2-5; 8 nucleotides line up with TRBD2. V lost 6 bases and J lost 5; bases outside the gene matches: 15. The CDR3 is 16 amino acids. Germline V CDR1 and CDR2: SGHRS, YFSETQ. The CDR3 reads CASTRGGGAGDETQYF. Here the CDR3 DNA reads TGCGCCAGCACCCGGGGTGGGGGAGCGGGAGACGAGACCCAGTACTTC.

This chain links TRBV11-2 with TRBJ2-7, with TRBD1 matching 8 bases. The V gene end was trimmed by 5 bases and the J gene end by 2 bases; junction bases not matched to a gene: 8. The CDR3 covers 15 residues. The germline CDR1 and CDR2 sequences are SGHAT and FQNNGV. CDR3 sequence (DNA): TGTGCCAGCAGCCCACGGACAGGGTCCCCCTACGAGCAGTACTTC. Its translation is CASSPRTGSPYEQYF.

V gene TRBV5-4 combines with J gene TRBJ1-1; 10 bases map to TRBD1. This CDR3 spans 15 amino acids. CDR1 and CDR2 (germline): SGHNT, YYREEE (reference sequence). The trim removed 4 bases at V and 5 bases at J, leaving 8 bases unmatched. This CDR3 reads CASSTPGTGVTEAFF. Here the CDR3 DNA reads TGTGCCAGCAGCACACCCGGGACAGGGGTTACTGAAGCTTTCTTT. The full variable domain, with the rest looked up from reference TRBV5-4 and TRBJ1-1, is ETGVTQSPTHLIKTRGQQVTLRCSSQSGHNTVSWYQQALGQGPQFIFQYYREEENGRGNFPPRFSGLQFPNYSSELNVNALELDDSALYLCASSTPGTGVTEAFFGQGTRLTVV.

J is TRBJ2-5 and V is TRBV6-1; no clear D gene. TRBJ2-7 explains the end of the DNA better; the J call may be wrong. The CDR3 is made up of 14 amino acids. Germline loops: CDR1 MNHNS, CDR2 SASEGT. This chain's CDR3 is CASSGVRNSYEQYF. The CDR3 DNA reads as TGTGCCAGCAGTGGGGTCAGGAACTCCTACGAGCAGTACTTC.

J is TRBJ2-2 and V is TRBV21-1; TRBD1, the D gene given by the table, was not confirmed from the DNA. TRBV21-1 is annotated as a pseudogene. CDR3 length equals 13 residues. The CDR3 DNA follows: TGTGCCAGCACTTCAGGGAAATCCGGGGAGCTGTTTTTT. It yields the protein CASTSGKSGELFF.

This chain uses TRBV5-1 with TRBJ2-1; the D gene is possibly TRBD2 (6 bases). Germline loops: CDR1 SGHRS, CDR2 YFSETQ. Trimming stripped 1 base from V and 9 bases from J, with 20 bases between. This CDR3 is built from 16 residues. CDR3 loop: CASSLRNGGDGVEQFF. CDR3 nucleotides: TGCGCCAGCAGCTTGCGTAACGGGGGAGATGGGGTTGAGCAGTTCTTC.

This chain links TRBV29-1 with TRBJ1-1; D remains unclear. This CDR3 comprises 11 residues. The V gene's germline CDR1 is SQVTM and CDR2 ANQGSEA. Trimming removed 2 bases from V and 4 bases from J, with 5 bases in between. CDR3 region: CSVERSTEAFF. For the CDR3, the DNA is TGCAGCGTTGAACGGTCCACTGAAGCTTTCTTT.

This CDR3 is CASREGQGTANEKLFF. CDR3 DNA sequence: TGTGCCAGCAGGGAGGGACAGGGGACGGCTAATGAAAAACTGTTTTTT. The chain carries TRBV2 and TRBJ1-4, with TRBD1 identical over 10 bases. The germline V gene encodes CDR1 SNHLY and CDR2 FYNNEI. The V segment lost 6 bases and the J segment 3 bases; nucleotides outside the gene matches: 7. The CDR3 extends over 16 amino acids.

This clone showed up just a few times. V is TRBV28 and J is TRBJ2-7; possible D gene TRBD2, 6 bases. Per the germline V gene, CDR1 is MDHEN and CDR2 is SYDVKM. Trimming removed 5 bases at V and 5 bases at J, with 16 bases between. The CDR3 contains 14 residues. CDR3: CASSPGGRSHEQYF. The CDR3 bases are TGTGCCAGCAGTCCCGGAGGGAGGTCCCACGAGCAGTACTTC.

The V and J genes are TRBV9 and TRBJ2-1; 13 positions agree with TRBD2. V trimming: 4 bases; J trimming: 0 bases; junction bases outside the gene matches: 13. Germline CDR1 and CDR2: SGDLS and YYNGEE. The CDR3 spans 20 residues. In DNA, the CDR3 is TGTGCCAGCAGCCTACGGACTAGCGGGAGTGGGTCGGTCTCCTACAATGAGCAGTTCTTC. As protein: CASSLRTSGSGSVSYNEQFF.

The chain has TRBV7-9 and TRBJ2-7; the match to TRBD2 covers 7 bases. Germline assignment: CDR1 SEHNR and CDR2 FQNEAQ (reference sequence). This CDR3 has 13 residues. Trimming at V came to 5 bases and at J to 2 bases, leaving 3 bases not matched to a gene. DNA for the CDR3: TGTGCCAGCAGCATAAGCGGGGCCTACGAGCAGTACTTC. Residues: CASSISGAYEQYF.

The chain combines TRBV28 with TRBJ2-1; D is perhaps TRBD2 (5 bases). There are 15 residues in the CDR3. V was cut by 5 bases and J by 0 bases, with 11 bases left in between. The germline CDR1 and CDR2 sequences are MDHEN and SYDVKM. The CDR3 protein is CASSVLSGSYNEQFF. CDR3 DNA sequence: TGTGCCAGCAGTGTCTTAAGCGGCTCCTACAATGAGCAGTTCTTC.

CDR3 residues: CASRRPTTRVASGYTF. As DNA, the CDR3 is TGTGCCAGTAGAAGACCTACAACAAGGGTTGCTAGCGGCTACACCTTC. The genes are TRBV19 and TRBJ1-2; D is ambiguous. The CDR3 runs 16 residues. Germline V gene data show CDR1 as LNHDA and CDR2 as SQIVND (reference sequence). The V end lost 6 bases, the J end lost 8 bases, and 25 bases lay between the germline ends. Full variable domain (missing parts from reference TRBV19 and TRBJ1-2): DGGITQSPKYLFRKEGQNVTLSCEQNLNHDAMYWYRQDPGQGLRLIYYSQIVNDFQKGDIAEGYSVSREKKESFPLTVTSAQKNPTAFYLCASRRPTTRVASGYTFGSGTRLTVV.

V usage is TRBV13 and J usage is TRBJ2-1, with 9 positions matching TRBD2. With V trimmed by 5 bases and J by 2 bases, 4 bases remained unmatched. The CDR3 loop spans 15 amino acids. Per the germline V gene, CDR1 is PRHDT and CDR2 is FYEKMQ (reference sequence). DNA of the CDR3: TGTGCCAGCAGCCTCGGACTAGCGACCTACAATGAGCAGTTCTTC. It translates to CASSLGLATYNEQFF.

The chain has TRBV27 and TRBJ2-3, with TRBD2 matching over 7 bases. The CDR3 covers 13 residues. V shed 8 bases, J shed 2 bases, and the junction held 4 bases outside the gene matches. Germline V gene lookup returns CDR1 MNHEY and CDR2 SMNVEV (reference sequence). The CDR3 sequence is CASGRADTDTQYF. Written as DNA, the CDR3 is TGTGCCAGCGGGAGGGCCGACACAGATACGCAGTATTTT.

A few counts support this clone. The chain employs TRBV11-2 and TRBJ1-1; tentative D call: TRBD1 (6 bases). This CDR3 is built from 15 residues. Germline-derived CDR1 and CDR2 are SGHAT and FQNNGV. V shed 4 bases and J shed 4 bases, with 16 bases lying between them. The CDR3 DNA sequence: TGTGCCAGCAGCTCTCTCACAGGGCTCGGCACTGAAGCTTTCTTT. Translation gives CASSSLTGLGTEAFF.